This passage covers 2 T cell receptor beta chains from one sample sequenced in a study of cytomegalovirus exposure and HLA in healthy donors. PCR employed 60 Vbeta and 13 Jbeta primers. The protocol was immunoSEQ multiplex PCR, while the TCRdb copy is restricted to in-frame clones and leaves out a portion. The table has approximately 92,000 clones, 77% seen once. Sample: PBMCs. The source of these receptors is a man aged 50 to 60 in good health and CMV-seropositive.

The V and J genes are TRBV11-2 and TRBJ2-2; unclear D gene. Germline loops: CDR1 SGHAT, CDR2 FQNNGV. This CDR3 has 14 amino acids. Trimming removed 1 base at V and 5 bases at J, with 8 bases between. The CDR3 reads CASSLGAETGELFF. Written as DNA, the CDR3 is TGTGCCAGCAGCTTAGGGGCAGAGACCGGGGAGCTGTTTTTT.

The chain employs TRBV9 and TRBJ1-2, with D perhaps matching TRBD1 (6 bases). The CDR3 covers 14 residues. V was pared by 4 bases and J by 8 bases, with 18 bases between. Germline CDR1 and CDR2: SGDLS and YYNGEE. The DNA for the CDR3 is TGTGCCAGCAGCCTTGAACTCCAGGGGAAAGGCTACACCTTC. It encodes CASSLELQGKGYTF. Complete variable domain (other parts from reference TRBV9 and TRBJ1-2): DSGVTQTPKHLITATGQRVTLRCSPRSGDLSVYWYQQSLDQGLQFLIQYYNGEERAKGNILERFSAQQFPDLHSELNLSSLELGDSALYFCASSLELQGKGYTFGSGTRLTVV.